One T cell receptor (beta chain) is described in this entry. Cohorts were assigned according to the clinical history that participants reported. In the source study's methods: The assay estimated nucleated cells by amplifying reference gene primers. The table came from immunoSEQ multiplex PCR; TCRdb's copy has only in-frame clones and leaves some out. V, J and clone size are those of that table, while D and trimming were read from the DNA. In the table there are about 230,000 clones, approximately 89% of which are singletons. The data stem from a study of blood T cell repertoires in COVID-19. As for the study in general: Specimens from acute and convalescent COVID-19 originated in the United States, Italy and Spain. Nucleic acid was either cDNA or gDNA, and it came from T cells, B-cell-depleted T cells, or PBMCs.

V lost 1 base to trimming and J lost 7 bases, with 8 bases between them. Germline assignment: CDR1 SGHTA and CDR2 FQGNSA. This CDR3 contains 14 residues. Source material: PBMCs or T cells enriched from blood (not recorded which). This TCR came from a woman aged 40 to 50 with acute COVID-19. The V call is TRBV7-2, the J call TRBJ1-6; D unresolved. This CDR3 reads CASSLDPGNSPLHF. DNA for the CDR3: TGTGCCAGCAGCTTAGATCCAGGCAATTCACCCCTCCACTTT.